A selection of T cell receptor beta chains follows, all from one sample in a study of blood T cell repertoires in COVID-19. Assay: immunoSEQ multiplex PCR; the TCRdb copy retains only in-frame clones and omits some. The sample has about 140,000 clones, approximately 80% seen once. The sequencing sample was made of peripheral blood. The receptors originated from a man in his 70s who had recovered from COVID-19. Both conserved end residues are part of each CDR3. The order of the fields is clone size, V gene, J gene, D gene, CDR3 DNA, CDR3 protein. A D gene is named only where the DNA matches it firmly. Not every row has a clone size; where given, it reads once, few, many or a size class.

size: -; V: TRBV30; J: TRBJ1-2; D: TRBD1; DNA: TGTGCCTGGGCGGGGGGACAGGGGGCATCTAACTATGGCTACACCTTC; CDR3: CAWAGGQGASNYGYTF
size: many; V: TRBV19; J: TRBJ1-2; D: TRBD1; DNA: TGTGCCAGTAGTTTGTTGACAGGGTGGGACTATGGCTACACCTTC; CDR3: CASSLLTGWDYGYTF
size: -; V: TRBV10-2; J: TRBJ1-1; D: -; DNA: TGCGCCAGCAGTGAGTCACTGGGCTTTGGAGCTTTCTTT; CDR3: CASSESLGFGAFF
size: -; V: TRBV2; J: TRBJ2-1; D: TRBD2; DNA: TGTGCCAGCAATCAGCGGGAGGGCCGCAATGAGCAGTTCTTC; CDR3: CASNQREGRNEQFF
size: -; V: TRBV6-2/TRBV6-3; J: TRBJ2-4; D: TRBD2; DNA: TGTGCCAGCAGCGTTCCGGGACTAGCGGGAGGAGTTGCCAAAAACATTCAGTACTTC; CDR3: CASSVPGLAGGVAKNIQYF
size: few; V: TRBV5-4; J: TRBJ1-1; D: -; DNA: TGTGCCAGCAGCCGGCGAGGAGTGAACACTGAAGCTTTCTTT; CDR3: CASSRRGVNTEAFF
size: few; V: TRBV5-6; J: TRBJ2-5; D: TRBD1; DNA: TGTGCCAGCAGCACGACAGGGCAAGAGACCCAGTACTTC; CDR3: CASSTTGQETQYF
size: -; V: TRBV4-1; J: TRBJ2-7; D: TRBD2; DNA: TGCGCCAGCAGCCGGGGACTAGCGGGAGGGCGCGAGCAGTACTTC; CDR3: CASSRGLAGGREQYF
size: -; V: TRBV30; J: TRBJ1-1; D: -; DNA: TGTGCCTGGAGTCTAACAGGGAGGGACACTGAAGCTTTCTTT; CDR3: CAWSLTGRDTEAFF
size: -; V: TRBV12-3/TRBV12-4; J: TRBJ1-3; D: -; DNA: TGTGCCAGCAGTTTTGCGGGAAACACCATATATTTT; CDR3: CASSFAGNTIYF
size: -; V: TRBV30; J: TRBJ2-2; D: TRBD2; DNA: TGTGCCTGGAGTATAATAGCGGGTTCCTCGAACACCGGGGAGCTGTTTTTT; CDR3: CAWSIIAGSSNTGELFF
size: -; V: TRBV9; J: TRBJ1-1; D: TRBD1; DNA: TGTGCCAGCTCGAGGACAGGGTTAACTGAAGCTTTCTTT; CDR3: CASSRTGLTEAFF
size: -; V: TRBV4-1; J: TRBJ1-6; D: -; DNA: TGCGCCAGCAGCCAACCCGATAATTCACCCCTCCACTTT; CDR3: CASSQPDNSPLHF
size: -; V: TRBV14; J: TRBJ2-5; D: TRBD2; DNA: TGTGCCAGCAGCCAAGATGGAGTCTACGGGACTAGCGGACAAGAGACCCAGTACTTC; CDR3: CASSQDGVYGTSGQETQYF
size: -; V: TRBV19; J: TRBJ1-1; D: TRBD1; DNA: TGTGCCAGTAGTATCGACGACAGGGAACACACTGAAGCTTTCTTT; CDR3: CASSIDDREHTEAFF
size: once; V: TRBV30; J: TRBJ2-1; D: -; DNA: TGTGCCTGGAGTGTGACTGGTGAGCAGTTCTTC; CDR3: CAWSVTGEQFF
size: -; V: TRBV3-1/TRBV3-2; J: TRBJ2-2; D: TRBD1; DNA: TGTGCCAGCAGCCTCTACAGGGGAAGCACCGGGGAGCTGTTTTTT; CDR3: CASSLYRGSTGELFF
size: -; V: TRBV19; J: TRBJ2-2; D: -; DNA: TGTGCCAGTACAAAATACACCGGGGAGCTGTTTTTT; CDR3: CASTKYTGELFF
size: -; V: TRBV18; J: TRBJ2-3; D: TRBD2; DNA: TGTGCCAGCTCGACTAGCGTCACTTCAGGGAATACGCAGTATTTT; CDR3: CASSTSVTSGNTQYF
size: once; V: TRBV30; J: TRBJ1-1; D: -; DNA: TGTGCCTGGAGTTTCGGACAGAGGAACACTGAAGCTTTCTTT; CDR3: CAWSFGQRNTEAFF
size: -; V: TRBV7-6; J: TRBJ2-1; D: TRBD2; DNA: TGTGCCAGCAGCTTAGCGTCGACTAGCGGGAGTATTTACAATGAGCAGTTCTTC; CDR3: CASSLASTSGSIYNEQFF
size: -; V: TRBV12-5; J: TRBJ1-5; D: -; DNA: TGTGCTAGTGGTCCCTATCAGCCCCAGCATTTT; CDR3: CASGPYQPQHF
size: -; V: TRBV6-2/TRBV6-3; J: TRBJ2-3; D: -; DNA: TGTGCCAGCAGTTACTCGAACGAGAAGAGGGATACGCAGTATTTT; CDR3: CASSYSNEKRDTQYF